The clone carrying this T cell receptor (beta chain) was found a few times. Per germline, CDR1 LNHDA and CDR2 SQIVND (reference sequence). J was trimmed by 2 bases and V by 5 bases; bases with no gene match: 6. This CDR3 is 15 amino acids long. These data originate in a study of blood T cell repertoires in COVID-19. Study at large: Spain, Italy and the United States supplied samples that represented acute and convalescent COVID-19. From T cells, B-cell-depleted T cells, or PBMCs came the material, which was cDNA or gDNA.

TCRdb's table, derived via immunoSEQ multiplex PCR, lists solely in-frame clones and lacks some. The sample has approximately 90,000 clones; 70% to 90% are singletons. This chain joins TRBV19 and TRBJ2-7, with 10 bases that match TRBD1. This clonotype was obtained from a man in his fifties with acute or convalescent COVID-19. What was sequenced was peripheral blood. In nucleotides, the CDR3 is TGTGCCAGTAGTCAGGGACAGGGGAGGACCTACGAGCAGTACTTC. It is translated as CASSQGQGRTYEQYF.